What follows are 29 T cell receptor beta chains derived from one specimen sequenced in a study of cytomegalovirus exposure and HLA in healthy donors. This PCR relied on a set of 60 Vbeta primers and 13 Jbeta primers. Assay used: immunoSEQ multiplex PCR; TCRdb lists only in-frame clones, some missing. The sample has roughly 200,000 clones; approximately 12% are singletons. Sequencing used PBMCs. The receptors derive from a man aged 50 to 59 in good health and CMV-seropositive.

A word on this clone: This specimen includes other DNA sequences encoding the same CDR3. The chain uses TRBV5-1 and TRBJ2-5, with 12 bases identical to TRBD2. Germline-derived CDR1 and CDR2 are SGHRS and YFSETQ. This CDR3 has 16 residues. V dropped 0 bases and J dropped 1; count of bases not matched to a gene: 1. This CDR3 is CASSLGTSGAQETQYF. The CDR3, as DNA: TGCGCCAGCAGCTTGGGGACTAGCGGGGCCCAAGAGACCCAGTACTTC.

The chain employs TRBV15 and TRBJ1-3, with D possibly matching TRBD1 (6 bases). The germline V and J ends were trimmed by 5 bases and 0 bases, with 14 bases remaining between them. Germline lookup yields CDR1 LNHNV and CDR2 YYDKDF (reference sequence). This CDR3 has 16 residues. The CDR3 reads CATSGWTAASGNTIYF. In DNA, the CDR3 is TGTGCCACCAGCGGGTGGACAGCCGCCTCTGGAAACACCATATATTTT.

The genes are TRBV19 and TRBJ1-3, with 7 bases matching TRBD1. J was trimmed by 4 bases and V by 4 bases; bases with no gene match: 7. This CDR3 is 15 amino acids long. The V gene's germline CDR1 is LNHDA and CDR2 SQIVND (reference sequence). CDR3 region: CASSRKGATGNTIYF. The CDR3 bases are TGTGCCAGTAGTAGGAAGGGGGCCACAGGAAACACCATATATTTT.

The V and J genes are TRBV6-5 and TRBJ2-7; 9 nucleotides align to TRBD2. Germline V gene data show CDR1 as MNHEY and CDR2 as SVGAGI. V shed 7 bases, J shed 3 bases, and the junction held 4 bases outside the gene matches. There are 13 residues in the CDR3. This CDR3 is CASKSGGRYEQYF. In nucleotides, the CDR3 is TGTGCCAGCAAAAGCGGGGGGCGCTACGAGCAGTACTTC.

The V call is TRBV5-1, the J call TRBJ1-1; 9 bases are a match to TRBD1. With V trimmed by 4 bases and J by 3 bases, 4 bases remained unmatched. CDR1 is SGHRS, CDR2 YFSETQ, per germline. The CDR3 covers 14 residues. DNA for the CDR3: TGCGCCAGCAGCCACCGGGACAGGGACACTGAAGCTTTCTTT. As protein: CASSHRDRDTEAFF.

In its sample, this clone was seen a few times. The chain joins TRBV18 to TRBJ2-3, with 9 nucleotides matching TRBD1. The V gene's germline CDR1 is KGHSH and CDR2 LQKENI. J lost 4 bases, V lost 2 bases, and 4 bases had no gene match. CDR3 size: 15 residues. In DNA, the CDR3 is TGTGCCAGCTCACCAATGGACAGGGGTTCAGATACGCAGTATTTT. It encodes CASSPMDRGSDTQYF.

The V call is TRBV7-2, the J call TRBJ2-7; 8 nucleotides line up with TRBD2. V was pared by 4 bases and J by 6 bases, with 5 bases of the junction left unmatched. The germline gives CDR1 SGHTA, CDR2 FQGNSA. CDR3 length: 13 amino acids. The CDR3 protein is CASSSGGTFEQYF. CDR3 DNA: TGTGCCAGCAGCTCGGGAGGGACGTTCGAGCAGTACTTC.

Only a few counts were recorded for this clone. The V call is TRBV19, the J call TRBJ2-3; no reliable D call. Germline loops: CDR1 LNHDA, CDR2 SQIVND (reference sequence). CDR3 length: 13 amino acids. V was pared by 6 bases and J by 0 bases, with 7 bases between. CDR3: CASRTLSTDTQYF. In nucleotides, the CDR3 is TGTGCCAGTAGGACACTTAGCACAGATACGCAGTATTTT.

The J gene is TRBJ2-7, the V gene TRBV5-4; tentative D call: TRBD2 (6 bases). This CDR3 spans 13 amino acids. Germline V lookup: CDR1 SGHNT, CDR2 YYREEE (reference sequence). The germline V and J ends were trimmed by 6 bases and 5 bases, with 15 bases remaining between them. This chain's CDR3 is CASNRGLSNEQYF. CDR3 DNA: TGTGCCAGCAACCGGGGACTTTCTAACGAGCAGTACTTC.

This chain connects TRBV7-9 to TRBJ1-4; D gene ambiguous. This CDR3 has 15 amino acids. The germline V and J ends were trimmed by 5 bases and 6 bases, with 16 bases remaining between them. The germline gives CDR1 SEHNR, CDR2 FQNEAQ (reference sequence). CDR3 coding DNA: TGTGCCAGCAGCCTCCTCCGGGGTCGAGATGAAAAACTGTTTTTT. It codes for CASSLLRGRDEKLFF. Full variable domain (outside the CDR3, taken from reference TRBV7-9 and TRBJ1-4): DTGVSQNPRHKITKRGQNVTFRCDPISEHNRLYWYRQTLGQGPEFLTYFQNEAQLEKSRLLSDRFSAERPKGSFSTLEIQRTEQGDSAMYLCASSLLRGRDEKLFFGSGTQLSVL.

This clone was found a few times. The V call is TRBV5-1, the J call TRBJ2-3, with TRBD2 identical over 11 bases. The ends lost 0 bases at V and 6 bases at J; junction bases unmatched: 3. This CDR3 is 15 amino acids long. Germline-derived CDR1 and CDR2 are SGHRS and YFSETQ. CDR3 DNA sequence: TGCGCCAGCAGCTTGGGCTCTAGCGGGGGGGATACGCAGTATTTT. It translates to CASSLGSSGGDTQYF. Looking up the rest from reference TRBV5-1 and TRBJ2-3 gives the full variable domain: KAGVTQTPRYLIKTRGQQVTLSCSPISGHRSVSWYQQTPGQGLQFLFEYFSETQRNKGNFPGRFSGRQFSNSRSEMNVSTLELGDSALYLCASSLGSSGGDTQYFGPGTRLTVL.

This clone was seen more than once but under ten times. The chain links TRBV30 to TRBJ2-7, with 13 bases lining up with TRBD2. In germline, CDR1 is GTSNPN, CDR2 SVGIG (reference sequence). V shed 5 bases, J shed 2 bases, and the junction held 3 bases outside the gene matches. The CDR3 loop spans 14 amino acids. The CDR3 loop is CAWCTSGGAYEQYF. CDR3 DNA: TGTGCCTGGTGTACTAGCGGGGGGGCCTACGAGCAGTACTTC.

This rearrangement joins TRBV6-1 to TRBJ1-2, with 11 bases lining up with TRBD1. J lost 8 bases, V lost 6 bases, and 5 bases had no gene match. Germline CDR1 and CDR2: MNHNS and SASEGT. The length of the CDR3 is 13 residues. The CDR3, as DNA: TGTGCCAGCAGGACTGGGACAGGGGGGGGCTACACCTTC. Its protein product is CASRTGTGGGYTF.

V is TRBV2 and J is TRBJ2-1; TRBD2 matches at 10 bases. The junction had 15 bases not matched to a gene; V was cut back by 7 bases and J by 9 bases. CDR3 length: 16 residues. Germline CDR1 and CDR2: SNHLY and FYNNEI. DNA of the CDR3: TGTGCCAGCACTCCACCCCCGGGACTAGCGTCCACTGAGCAGTTCTTC. Its protein is CASTPPPGLASTEQFF.

The J gene is TRBJ2-2, the V gene TRBV4-3; D uncertain. The CDR3 has 13 amino acids. V was shortened by 3 bases and J by 6 bases, with 8 bases between the two germline ends. Looked up from germline, CDR1 is LGHNA and CDR2 is YSLEER. This CDR3 is CASSHTRAGELFF. The CDR3 bases are TGCGCCAGCAGCCACACGAGAGCCGGGGAGCTGTTTTTT.

J is TRBJ1-1 and V is TRBV5-1; D may be TRBD1 (5 bases). Germline V gene data show CDR1 as SGHRS and CDR2 as YFSETQ. Trimming removed 1 base at V and 4 bases at J, with 8 bases between. The CDR3 totals 13 residues. The CDR3 protein is CASSLWGATEAFF. The CDR3 bases are TGCGCCAGCAGCTTGTGGGGCGCCACTGAAGCTTTCTTT.

On this clone: At one boundary the junction diverges from the germline segment, which might be a read error. The chain joins TRBV4-3 to TRBJ1-6; D remains ambiguous. Germline V lookup: CDR1 LGHNA, CDR2 YSLEER. The CDR3 spans 13 residues. The CDR3 spells CASSHLGNSPLQF. The CDR3 DNA is TGCGCCAGCAGCCATCTCGGGAATTCCCCCCTCCAATTT.

V usage is TRBV10-1 and J usage is TRBJ1-1, with D unresolved. CDR3 size: 15 residues. The V end was cut by 4 bases, the J end by 1 base, with 13 bases between. The germline V gene has CDR1 WNHNN and CDR2 SYGVQD (reference sequence). The CDR3 reads CASSAKESTNTEAFF. DNA for the CDR3: TGCGCCAGCAGTGCTAAGGAGAGTACGAACACTGAAGCTTTCTTT.

This chain connects TRBV7-2 to TRBJ2-5; 14 nucleotides agree with TRBD2. V lost 5 bases and J lost 3; bases outside the gene matches: 11. CDR3 length: 18 residues. Per germline, CDR1 SGHTA and CDR2 FQGNSA. The CDR3 DNA is TGTGCCAGCAGCACAATGAGGGGGGGACTAGCGGGGGAAGAGACCCAGTACTTC. Translated, it gives CASSTMRGGLAGEETQYF. Combining the CDR3 with reference TRBV7-2 and TRBJ2-5 gives the whole variable domain GAGVSQSPSNKVTEKGKDVELRCDPISGHTALYWYRQSLGQGLEFLIYFQGNSAPDKSGLPSDRFSAERTGGSVSTLTIQRTQQEDSAVYLCASSTMRGGLAGEETQYFGPGTRLLVL.

The chain links TRBV11-2 to TRBJ2-6; D gene uncertain. Trimming shortened V by 1 base and J by 0 bases, and 4 bases separated the two germline ends. Germline CDR1 reads SGHAT; CDR2 reads FQNNGV. The CDR3 has 15 amino acids. The DNA of the CDR3 is TGTGCCAGCAGCTTAGGCAGCTCTGGGGCCAACGTCCTGACTTTC. Its protein is CASSLGSSGANVLTF.

This clone was seen more than once but under ten times. This chain connects TRBV19 to TRBJ2-6; D possibly corresponds to TRBD2 (6 bases). The CDR3 extends over 14 amino acids. Germline V CDR1 and CDR2: LNHDA, SQIVND (reference sequence). The V end lost 10 bases, the J end lost 2 bases, and 12 bases lay between the germline ends. CDR3 loop: CATSGRTGANVLTF. The CDR3 DNA reads as TGTGCCACGTCGGGGAGGACTGGGGCCAACGTCCTGACTTTC.

The genes are TRBV7-8 and TRBJ1-2, with unresolved D. CDR3 length equals 13 residues. Germline CDR1 and CDR2: SGHVS and FQNEAQ. With 1 base removed from V and 4 bases from J, the gap between germline ends came to 7 bases. CDR3 residues: CASSLDPSYGYTF. The CDR3 DNA reads as TGTGCCAGCAGCTTAGATCCATCCTATGGCTACACCTTC.

Details on this clone: In the same sample, other DNA sequences code for this CDR3. The J gene is TRBJ2-5, the V gene TRBV19; possible D gene TRBD1, 5 bases. The CDR3 runs 12 residues. Trimming took off 3 bases at V and 5 bases at J, with 7 bases between the two ends. Germline CDR1 and CDR2: LNHDA and SQIVND (reference sequence). CDR3 bases: TGTGCCAGTAGTATGGGGCGGGAGACCCAGTACTTC. This translates into CASSMGRETQYF.

This clone was seen a handful of times. This chain joins TRBV6-1 and TRBJ1-6; D is unresolved. Germline V gene sequence: CDR1 MNHNS, CDR2 SASEGT. The CDR3 runs to 13 residues. Trimming pared 5 bases from V and 7 bases from J, leaving 9 bases between. The CDR3 region has the DNA TGTGCCAGCAGTATCGGGAAAAATTCACCCCTCCACTTT. This gives the protein CASSIGKNSPLHF.

CDR3 amino acids: CASRQGQNTEAFF. The CDR3 nucleotides are TGTGCCAGCAGACAGGGACAGAACACTGAAGCTTTCTTT. The gene calls are TRBV7-2 and TRBJ1-1; D possibly corresponds to TRBD1 (6 bases). The ends were cut back, 6 bases at V and 1 base at J, with 9 bases in the middle. The CDR3 runs 13 residues. Germline lookup yields CDR1 SGHTA and CDR2 FQGNSA.

The V and J genes are TRBV4-2 and TRBJ2-5, with 9 bases that match TRBD2. The CDR3 covers 17 residues. The trim removed 0 bases at V and 5 bases at J, leaving 10 bases unmatched. Germline V gives CDR1 LGHNA, CDR2 YNFKEQ. CDR3 protein: CASSQDQAAGGGETQYF. Written as DNA, the CDR3 is TGTGCCAGCAGCCAAGATCAAGCAGCGGGGGGCGGGGAGACCCAGTACTTC.

This clone was detected a few times. This chain connects TRBV11-2 to TRBJ1-5; 7 bases align to TRBD1. V lost 1 base to trimming and J lost 3 bases; unmatched junction nucleotides: 6. The CDR3 is made up of 16 amino acids. Germline V CDR1 and CDR2: SGHAT, FQNNGV. In DNA form, the CDR3 reads TGTGCCAGCAGCTTAGGGCCAGGGGGAACCAATCAGCCCCAGCATTTT. Protein product: CASSLGPGGTNQPQHF.

The gene calls are TRBV6-1 and TRBJ2-1; 7 bases line up with TRBD1. The trim removed 4 bases at V and 8 bases at J, leaving 5 bases unmatched. Per the germline V gene, CDR1 is MNHNS and CDR2 is SASEGT. The CDR3 runs to 13 residues. The CDR3 loop is CASSGQGIHEQFF. DNA of the CDR3: TGTGCCAGCAGTGGACAGGGTATCCATGAGCAGTTCTTC.

This clone was counted only a few times. The chain combines TRBV6-5 with TRBJ1-5; the match to TRBD1 covers 11 bases. The CDR3 runs 16 residues. J lost 4 bases, V lost 4 bases, and 6 bases had no gene match. Germline CDR1 and CDR2: MNHEY and SVGAGI. CDR3 DNA: TGTGCCAGCAGTTCGCCCGGGACAGGGGGGAATCAGCCCCAGCATTTT. Encoded protein: CASSSPGTGGNQPQHF.